This TCR beta chain was identified in a study of response to subunit inactivated influenza vaccine. On this clonotype itself: The antigen remains unidentified.

Study observations and caveats: Authors suggested few new T cells are recruited by each seasonal influenza vaccination.

Trimming took 2 bases from V and 1 from J, leaving 12 bases between them. CDR3 size: 16 residues. Germline V gives CDR1 SGHRS, CDR2 YFSETQ. TCRdb re-called the RT-PCR reads through MiXCR, storing one row per CDR3 protein. Here the sample spans some 570,000 distinct CDR3 sequences, over 9% being singletons. A further study also used this sample, focusing on T cells expressing NK-cell markers. That source adds: The authors generated TCR beta cDNA through 5'RACE template switching with UMIs. Roughly six donors showed dominant NKG2C+ clonotypes comprising about 1.0-7.5% of their CD8+ T cells. Where several donors were concerned, these clonotypes also led the CD3+CD56-NKG2C+ fraction.

Material: PBMCs from blood, obtained on the day of vaccination. The chain couples TRBV5-1 to TRBJ1-4; possible D gene TRBD1, 5 bases. The TCR originated in a man aged 45-65 years who received an inactivated influenza vaccine. The CDR3: CASSFQGIGTNEKLFF. The CDR3 bases are TGCGCCAGCAGCTTCCAGGGAATCGGAACTAATGAAAAACTGTTTTTT.